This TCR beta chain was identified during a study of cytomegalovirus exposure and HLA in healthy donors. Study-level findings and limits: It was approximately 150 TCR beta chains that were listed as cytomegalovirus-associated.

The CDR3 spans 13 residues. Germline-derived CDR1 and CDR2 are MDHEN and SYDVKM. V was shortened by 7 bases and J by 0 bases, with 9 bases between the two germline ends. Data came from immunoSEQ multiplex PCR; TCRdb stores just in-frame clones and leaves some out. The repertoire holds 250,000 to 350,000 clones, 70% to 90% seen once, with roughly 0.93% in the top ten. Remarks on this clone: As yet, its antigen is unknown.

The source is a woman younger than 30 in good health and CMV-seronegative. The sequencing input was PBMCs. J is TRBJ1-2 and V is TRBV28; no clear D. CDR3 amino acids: CASKNSSNYGYTF. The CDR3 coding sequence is TGTGCCAGCAAGAACTCTTCTAACTATGGCTACACCTTC.